This T cell receptor (beta chain) is from a study of T cell responses to AZD1222 COVID-19 vaccine. Study information: Second doses that came at about 4 or about 12 weeks were put together. Study-level points and caveats: Spike-specific TCR breadth and depth went up after people got two AZD1222 doses. Dominant at 160-218 and 743-854, vaccine-associated CD4 TCRs also spanned spike.

The method was immunoSEQ multiplex PCR; TCRdb's version includes in-frame clones alone and lacks a portion of them. The table has about 180,000 clones, approximately 86% seen once; the top ten hold roughly 7.7%. The CDR3 has 15 amino acids. The V gene's germline CDR1 is SGHRS and CDR2 YFSETQ. V lost 0 bases and J lost 4, with 8 bases in between. For this clone: Its cognate antigen is unknown. The same CDR3 is also encoded by other DNA sequences in this sample.

This sequence joins TRBV5-1 and TRBJ2-6; D is undetermined. Sequencing was performed on peripheral blood, taken on day 0 of AZD1222 vaccination. The TCR comes from an adult in good health. The CDR3 DNA reads as TGCGCCAGCAGCTTGGCCCTCTCGGGGGCCAACGTCCTGACTTTC. Translation: CASSLALSGANVLTF.